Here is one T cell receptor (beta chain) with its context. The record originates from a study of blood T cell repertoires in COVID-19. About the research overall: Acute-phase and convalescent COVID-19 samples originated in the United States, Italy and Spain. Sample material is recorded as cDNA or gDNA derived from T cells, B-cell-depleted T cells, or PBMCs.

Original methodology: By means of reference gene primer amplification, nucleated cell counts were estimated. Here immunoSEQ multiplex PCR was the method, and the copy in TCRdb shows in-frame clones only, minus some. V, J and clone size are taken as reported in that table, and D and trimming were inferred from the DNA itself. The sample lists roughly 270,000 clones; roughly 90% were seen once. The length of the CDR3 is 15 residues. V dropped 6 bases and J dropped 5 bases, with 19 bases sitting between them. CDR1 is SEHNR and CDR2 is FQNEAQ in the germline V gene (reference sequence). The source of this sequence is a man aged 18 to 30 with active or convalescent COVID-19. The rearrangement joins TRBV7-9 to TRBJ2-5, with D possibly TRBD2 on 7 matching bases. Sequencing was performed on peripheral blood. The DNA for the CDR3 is TGTGCCAGCAGTACTGGGGGGGGCACTTTGGAGACCCAGTACTTC. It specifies CASSTGGGTLETQYF.